This T cell receptor (beta chain) appears in the sequencing data of a study of T cell responses to AZD1222 COVID-19 vaccine. V lost 1 base to trimming and J lost 7 bases, with 14 bases between them. From germline, CDR1 is SGHKS and CDR2 YYEKEE (reference sequence). The CDR3 sequence is 14 residues long. Points on this clone: Its specificity is not known.

Sequenced by immunoSEQ multiplex PCR; TCRdb stores in-frame clones only, minus some. Of approximately 100,000 clones listed, approximately 86% are singletons. Study conclusions and caveats: Donors in the cohort were predominantly white British and more often female, and clonal diversity was possibly underestimated. Reportedly, nearly half of unique spike TCRs recognized epitopes outside B.1.351/B.1.1.7 mutations.

V and J are TRBV5-5 and TRBJ1-1; maybe TRBD1 (5 bases). The specimen comprised peripheral blood, sampled on day 0 of AZD1222 vaccination. The TCR comes from an adult in good health. CDR3 sequence: CASSLRFAGDEAFF. As DNA, the CDR3 is TGTGCCAGCAGCTTGAGGTTTGCGGGGGATGAAGCTTTCTTT.